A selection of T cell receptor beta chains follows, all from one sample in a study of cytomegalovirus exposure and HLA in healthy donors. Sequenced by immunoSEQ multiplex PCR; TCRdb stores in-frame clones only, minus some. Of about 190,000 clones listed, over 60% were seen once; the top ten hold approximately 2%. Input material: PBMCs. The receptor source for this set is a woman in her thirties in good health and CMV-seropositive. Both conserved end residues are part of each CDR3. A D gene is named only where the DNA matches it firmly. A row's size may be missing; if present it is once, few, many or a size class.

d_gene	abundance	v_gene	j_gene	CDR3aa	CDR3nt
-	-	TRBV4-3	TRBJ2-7	CASSQDGTGTYEQYF	TGCGCCAGCAGCCAAGACGGGACTGGTACCTACGAGCAGTACTTC
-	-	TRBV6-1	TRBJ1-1	CATIEGYSEAFF	TGTGCCACCATAGAGGGTTATTCTGAAGCTTTCTTT
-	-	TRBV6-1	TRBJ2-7	CASSEPQVSSYEQYF	TGTGCCAGCAGTGAACCCCAGGTCAGCTCCTACGAGCAGTACTTC
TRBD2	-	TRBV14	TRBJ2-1	CASRWGGHNEQFF	TGTGCCAGCCGGTGGGGGGGACACAATGAGCAGTTCTTC
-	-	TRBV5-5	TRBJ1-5	CASSRGHGAVGQPQHF	TGTGCCAGCAGCCGCGGACATGGGGCGGTGGGTCAGCCCCAGCATTTT
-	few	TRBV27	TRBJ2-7	CASSRLVGGIGSYEQYF	TGTGCCAGCAGCCGTTTAGTTGGGGGGATCGGGTCCTACGAGCAGTACTTC
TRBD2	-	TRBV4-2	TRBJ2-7	CASSPSGTSVYEQYF	TGTGCCAGCAGCCCCTCCGGGACTAGCGTCTACGAGCAGTACTTC
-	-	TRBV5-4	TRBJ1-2	CASSFDSNYGYTF	TGTGCCAGCAGCTTTGACTCAAACTATGGCTACACCTTC
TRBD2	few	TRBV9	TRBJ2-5	CASSVGGGGIQETQYF	TGTGCCAGCAGCGTAGGTGGCGGGGGGATCCAAGAGACCCAGTACTTC
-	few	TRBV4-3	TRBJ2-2	CASSQAAGKNTGELFF	TGCGCCAGCAGCCAGGCGGCGGGGAAGAACACCGGGGAGCTGTTTTTT
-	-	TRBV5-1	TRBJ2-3	CASSLATPEWDTQYF	TGCGCCAGCAGCTTGGCGACTCCCGAGTGGGATACGCAGTATTTT
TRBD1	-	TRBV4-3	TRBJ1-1	CASRLTGTGNTEAFF	TGCGCCAGCAGATTGACCGGGACAGGGAACACTGAAGCTTTCTTT
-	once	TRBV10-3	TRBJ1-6	CAITRGPYNSPLHF	TGTGCCATCACCAGGGGCCCCTATAATTCACCCCTCCACTTT
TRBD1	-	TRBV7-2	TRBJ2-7	CASSRQGENEQYF	TGTGCCAGCAGCCGACAGGGAGAGAACGAGCAGTACTTC
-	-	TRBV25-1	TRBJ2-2	CASRRDRINTGELFF	TGTGCCAGCAGGAGAGACAGGATAAACACCGGGGAGCTGTTTTTT
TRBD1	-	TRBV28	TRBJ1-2	CASGNQGVGYTF	TGTGCCAGCGGTAATCAGGGGGTAGGCTACACCTTC
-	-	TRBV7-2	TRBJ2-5	CASSLVARQETQYF	TGTGCCAGCAGCTTAGTAGCGCGCCAAGAGACCCAGTACTTC
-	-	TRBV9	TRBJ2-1	CASSVGRLTSYEQFF	TGTGCCAGCAGCGTAGGAAGACTTACTAGTTACGAGCAGTTCTTC
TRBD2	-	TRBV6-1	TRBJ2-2	CASTSSGNTGELFF	TGTGCCAGCACCTCTAGCGGGAACACCGGGGAGCTGTTTTTT
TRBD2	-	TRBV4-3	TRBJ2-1	CASSRLGGTSGSYEQFF	TGCGCCAGCAGCCGCCTTGGGGGAACTAGCGGGAGTTATGAGCAGTTCTTC
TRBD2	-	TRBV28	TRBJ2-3	CASSLGTSGLRTDTQYF	TGTGCCAGCAGTTTGGGGACTAGCGGCCTTAGAACAGATACGCAGTATTTT
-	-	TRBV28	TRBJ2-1	CASSFLYRLSPRGDSYNEQFF	TGTGCCAGCAGTTTCTTGTATCGACTCTCTCCCCGCGGGGACTCCTACAATGAGCAGTTCTTC
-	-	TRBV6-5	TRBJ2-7	CASSYSIGASTYEQYF	TGTGCCAGCAGTTACTCGATAGGGGCCAGTACCTACGAGCAGTACTTC